Listed here are 20 T cell receptor beta chains from one sample, sequenced in a study of identical twins' blood T cells. TCRdb used MiXCR to reprocess the 5' RACE reads, holding one entry per CDR3 protein. The sample shows 350,000 to 450,000 distinct CDR3 sequences, more than 25% of them seen only once. Material: PBMCs. The origin of the receptors is a woman aged 18-49 years in good health.

This clonotype has a handful of counts. The chain is built from TRBV11-1 and TRBJ1-2; D is unclear. The CDR3 consists of 14 residues. V lost 5 bases to trimming and J lost 6 bases, with 16 bases between them. The V gene's germline CDR1 is SGHAT and CDR2 FQDESV (reference sequence). The CDR3 DNA sequence: TGTGCCAGCAGCGCACGATTAGAAGAGGATGGCTACACCTTC. It translates to CASSARLEEDGYTF.

This chain joins TRBV11-2 and TRBJ2-1, with a weak D call TRBD2 (6 bases). Trimming shortened V by 5 bases and J by 0 bases, and 14 bases separated the two germline ends. In germline, CDR1 is SGHAT, CDR2 FQNNGV. The CDR3 is 16 amino acids. The CDR3 DNA is TGTGCCAGCAGCAGCTTGGACTACCTCTCCTACAATGAGCAGTTCTTC. Encoded protein: CASSSLDYLSYNEQFF.

This clonotype was recorded at least ten times. CDR3 loop: CASSLDRRRGSVNEQFF. In DNA, the CDR3 is TGCGCCAGCAGCTTGGATCGGCGGAGGGGTTCTGTAAATGAGCAGTTCTTC. The chain is built from TRBV5-1 and TRBJ2-1; TRBD2 is a possible D gene (6 bases). The CDR3 length is 17 residues. The germline gives CDR1 SGHRS, CDR2 YFSETQ. V was clipped by 0 bases and J by 7 bases, with 20 bases between them.

Comments on this clonotype: One end of the junction fails to match germline, which may point to a read error. The chain links TRBV5-1 to TRBJ2-2; D ambiguous. The CDR3 length is 12 residues. Germline CDR1 SGHRS, CDR2 YFSETQ. This CDR3 reads CASSSYTWELFF. CDR3 nucleotides: TGCGCCAGCAGCTCCTACACCTGGGAGCTGTTTTTT.

The V gene is TRBV9, the J gene TRBJ1-1; D not certain. V was shortened by 4 bases and J by 1 base, with 11 bases between the two germline ends. Germline CDR1 SGDLS, CDR2 YYNGEE. The length of the CDR3 is 14 residues. Here the CDR3 DNA reads TGTGCCAGCAGCCCCCAGGTCGGGAACACTGAAGCTTTCTTT. This sequence encodes CASSPQVGNTEAFF.

This clonotype was seen a few times. The rearrangement joins TRBV5-1 to TRBJ1-1; TRBD1 matches at 7 bases. The CDR3 sequence is 13 residues long. Germline CDR1 and CDR2: SGHRS and YFSETQ. Trimming at V came to 4 bases and at J to 11 bases, leaving 11 bases not matched to a gene. The CDR3 loop is CASSMETGTEAFF. The CDR3 nucleotides read TGCGCCAGCAGCATGGAAACCGGGACAGAGGCTTTCTTT.

In its sample, this clonotype was seen many times. The chain recombines TRBV29-1 with TRBJ1-1; no clear D. The CDR3 covers 10 residues. CDR1 and CDR2 (germline): SQVTM, ANQGSEA. V lost 4 bases and J lost 3, with 3 bases in between. CDR3 sequence (DNA): TGCAGCGTTGGTGACACTGAAGCTTTCTTT. This gives the protein CSVGDTEAFF.

This clonotype was counted ten times or more. The chain employs TRBV2 and TRBJ2-3; 7 bases are a match to TRBD2. Germline CDR1 reads SNHLY; CDR2 reads FYNNEI. There are 13 residues in the CDR3. J gave up 3 bases and V 7 bases, and 4 bases lay outside the gene matches. The CDR3 nucleotides are TGTGCCAGCACGCCTAGCGGAACAGATACGCAGTATTTT. Translated: CASTPSGTDTQYF.

The chain carries TRBV10-2 and TRBJ2-7; possibly TRBD2 for D (6 bases). Germline CDR1 reads WSHSY; CDR2 reads SAAADI. The V gene lost 6 bases and the J gene lost 2 bases, with 11 bases spanning the gap. The CDR3 spans 13 residues. CDR3 sequence reads: CASSLSGAYEQYF. CDR3 DNA: TGCGCCAGCAGCCTTTCGGGAGCCTACGAGCAGTACTTC.

The chain uses TRBV7-9 and TRBJ1-3; 7 bases match TRBD1. Germline CDR1 is SEHNR and CDR2 is FQNEAQ (reference sequence). This CDR3 has 16 residues. Unmatched junction bases numbered 4, after V lost 1 base and J lost 1 base. CDR3 amino acids: CASSLGTGGSGNTIYF. CDR3 in DNA: TGTGCCAGCAGCTTAGGGACAGGAGGTTCTGGAAACACCATATATTTT.

This clonotype came up a few times. The chain links TRBV6-2 or TRBV6-3 to TRBJ1-1, with a weak D call TRBD1 (5 bases). Germline V CDR1 and CDR2: MNHEY, SVGEGT. Trimming removed 7 bases at V and 2 bases at J, with 14 bases between. The CDR3 contains 14 residues. Here the CDR3 reads CASIRDRLNTEAFF. The CDR3 nucleotides read TGTGCCAGCATTAGAGACAGACTTAACACTGAAGCTTTCTTT.

The gene calls are TRBV20-1 and TRBJ1-1; perhaps TRBD1 as D (5 bases). Germline values: CDR1 DFQATT, CDR2 SNEGSKA (reference sequence). The ends were cut back, 8 bases at V and 1 base at J, with 23 bases in the middle. CDR3 size: 16 residues. CDR3 amino acids: CSTYARAAGGNTEAFF. The CDR3 DNA reads as TGCAGTACCTACGCCCGAGCAGCGGGGGGGAACACTGAAGCTTTCTTT.

The gene calls are TRBV3-1 and TRBJ2-1; TRBD2 matches at 10 bases. The junction had 7 bases not matched to a gene; V was cut back by 1 base and J by 1 base. The CDR3 runs 18 residues. Germline CDR1 reads LGHDT; CDR2 reads YNNKEL (reference sequence). DNA of the CDR3: TGTGCCAGCAGCCAAGGGTTTTCGGGACTAGCGTCCTACAATGAGCAGTTCTTC. Protein: CASSQGFSGLASYNEQFF.

The genes are TRBV12-3 or TRBV12-4 and TRBJ1-4; D might be TRBD1 (5 bases). CDR3 length: 14 residues. Trimming shortened V by 8 bases and J by 2 bases, and 12 bases separated the two germline ends. CDR3 sequence: CASGGGATNEKLFF. CDR3 DNA sequence: TGTGCCAGCGGTGGAGGGGCGACTAATGAAAAACTGTTTTTT.

This clonotype has just a few counts. The V call is TRBV10-3, the J call TRBJ1-2; D is uncertain. CDR1 is ENHRY, CDR2 SYGVKD, per germline. There are 13 residues in the CDR3. V was shortened by 3 bases and J by 3 bases, with 8 bases between the two germline ends. CDR3 amino acids: CAISDPTYYGYTF. The CDR3 coding sequence is TGTGCCATCAGTGACCCGACCTACTATGGCTACACCTTC.

In this sample, this clonotype turned up a few times. The genes are TRBV20-1 and TRBJ2-3, with 8 bases fitting TRBD2. CDR1 is DFQATT and CDR2 is SNEGSKA in the germline V gene (reference sequence). V lost 6 bases and J lost 2; bases outside the gene matches: 16. This CDR3 region has 17 residues. In DNA, the CDR3 is TGCAGTGCCCTGTTCCCTAGCGGGCTTCAGGCCACAGATACGCAGTATTTT. Encoded protein: CSALFPSGLQATDTQYF.

The V call is TRBV18, the J call TRBJ2-6, with TRBD1 matching over 8 bases. Germline V lookup: CDR1 KGHSH, CDR2 LQKENI. Germline trimming cut 2 bases from V and 0 bases from J; bases unmatched to any gene: 3. CDR3 length equals 17 residues. The CDR3 DNA sequence: TGTGCCAGCTCACCAAGACAGGGGAACTCTGGGGCCAACGTCCTGACTTTC. This codes for CASSPRQGNSGANVLTF.

A word on this clonotype: The junction departs from the called germline gene at one end, perhaps through a read error. This chain links TRBV5-1 with TRBJ2-7; TRBD1 matches at 8 bases. Germline V gene data show CDR1 as SGHRS and CDR2 as YFSETQ. This CDR3 has 13 amino acids. The CDR3, as DNA: TGCGCCAGCAGCTTTGATCCCGGGACAGGCCCTATCTTC. This codes for CASSFDPGTGPIF. The full variable domain, rest sourced from reference TRBV5-1 and TRBJ2-7, is KAGVTQTPRYLIKTRGQQVTLSCSPISGHRSVSWYQQTPGQGLQFLFEYFSETQRNKGNFPGRFSGRQFSNSRSEMNVSTLELGDSALYLCASSFDPGTGPIFGPGTRLTVT.

This clonotype was seen only a few times. The chain is built from TRBV29-1 and TRBJ2-1, with a weak D call TRBD2 (7 bases). Germline V CDR1 and CDR2: SQVTM, ANQGSEA. The germline V and J ends were trimmed by 4 bases and 13 bases, with 20 bases remaining between them. The CDR3 sequence is 13 residues long. CDR3 residues: CSVGGGTTGLQFF. The CDR3 bases are TGCAGCGTTGGGGGGGGGACGACAGGTCTCCAGTTCTTC.

Note on this clonotype: One end of the junction fails to match germline, which may point to a read error. The chain has TRBV19 and TRBJ2-3; possibly TRBD1 for D (6 bases). The CDR3 sequence is 14 residues long. Germline CDR1 and CDR2: LNHDA and SQIVND (reference sequence). In DNA form, the CDR3 reads TGTGCCAGTAGTATAGTACCAGGGGAAGATGCGCAGTATTTT. It translates to CASSIVPGEDAQYF.